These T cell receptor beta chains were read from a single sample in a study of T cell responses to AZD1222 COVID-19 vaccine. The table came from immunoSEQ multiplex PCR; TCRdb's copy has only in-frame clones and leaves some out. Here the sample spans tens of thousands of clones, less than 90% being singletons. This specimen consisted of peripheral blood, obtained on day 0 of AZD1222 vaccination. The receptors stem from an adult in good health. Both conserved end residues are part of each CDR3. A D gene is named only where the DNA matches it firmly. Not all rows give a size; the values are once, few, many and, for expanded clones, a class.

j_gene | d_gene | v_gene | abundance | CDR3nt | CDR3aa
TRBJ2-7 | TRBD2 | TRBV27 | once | TGTGCCAGCAGACCCGGACTAGCGGGGAACTACGAGCAGTACTTC | CASRPGLAGNYEQYF
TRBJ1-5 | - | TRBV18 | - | TGTGCCAGCTCCCTCAGGGAAGTCTATAGCAATCAGCCCCAGCATTTT | CASSLREVYSNQPQHF
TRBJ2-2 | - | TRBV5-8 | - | TGTGCCAGCAGTCCGTCCCCTCGAGGGTCCTTGGCCGGGGAGCTGTTTTTT | CASSPSPRGSLAGELFF
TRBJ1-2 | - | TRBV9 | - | TGTGCCAGCAGCGTAGATGGCAGGGCTAACTATGGCTACACCTTC | CASSVDGRANYGYTF
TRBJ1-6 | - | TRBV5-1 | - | TGCGCCAGCAGCTACCAAGGAGGGACGGGGAATTCACCCCTCCACTTT | CASSYQGGTGNSPLHF
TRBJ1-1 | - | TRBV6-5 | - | TGTGCCAGCAGGGAGACAGGACGGAACACTGAAGCTTTCTTT | CASRETGRNTEAFF
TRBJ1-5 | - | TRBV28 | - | TGTGCCAGCAGTTTGTCACAGGGTTTCGGTAGCAATCAGCCCCAGCATTTT | CASSLSQGFGSNQPQHF
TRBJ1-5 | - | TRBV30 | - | TGTGCCTGGAGTCTAGGGCAGTATAGCAATCAGCCCCAGCATTTT | CAWSLGQYSNQPQHF
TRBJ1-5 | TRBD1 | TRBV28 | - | TGTGCCAGCAGACTTGCCGGGACAGGGGGAAATCAGCCCCAGCATTTT | CASRLAGTGGNQPQHF
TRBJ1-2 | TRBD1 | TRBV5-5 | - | TGTGCCATGAACGACAGGGTCGGTGGCTACACCTTC | CAMNDRVGGYTF
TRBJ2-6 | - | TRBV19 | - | TGTGCCAGTAGTATGGTAGGGACTGGGGCCAACGTCCTGACTTTC | CASSMVGTGANVLTF
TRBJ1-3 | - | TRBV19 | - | TGTGCCAGTAGTATAGCCGGCTTCTCTGGAAACACCATATATTTT | CASSIAGFSGNTIYF